The 8 T cell receptor beta chains below come from one sample, sequenced in a study of T-cell memory formation after mild COVID-19 (dated by TCRdb to about 2021). Library preparation was by 5' RACE. The sequencer listed for this sample is Illumina NovaSeq 6000. Using fastp trimming at Q25 and MiXCR clonotype assembly, TCRdb reanalyzed the public sequencing data and kept in-frame beta chains. Entries are consolidated by CDR3 protein sequence, retaining the most common genes and DNA. Counted in this sample were around 150,000 distinct CDR3 sequences; around 10% of them appeared once. In total, the top ten clones hold approximately 3.8% of the sample. Material: PBMCs or a T cell subset sorted from them (not recorded which). These receptor sequences come from a man younger than 30 who had mild COVID-19 (a few samples of this study predate the infection). The sample titles of this study are shuffled in the database, so cell type and time point are left out; the donor was told from shared clones.

This clonotype has only a few counts. The chain recombines TRBV7-9 with TRBJ2-2; TRBD1 might be the D (5 bases). Trimming cost V 8 bases and J 2 bases, with 12 bases left between them. CDR3 length equals 14 residues. Germline-derived CDR1 and CDR2 are SEHNR and FQNEAQ (reference sequence). The CDR3, as DNA: TGTGCCAGCTTCCCAGACAGTAACACCGGGGAGCTGTTTTTT. Amino acids: CASFPDSNTGELFF.

The chain joins TRBV29-1 to TRBJ2-3, with a possible D match to TRBD2 (7 bases). The CDR3 runs 13 residues. The V and J ends lost 7 bases and 4 bases respectively, with 15 bases between them. Germline V gene lookup returns CDR1 SQVTM and CDR2 ANQGSEA. The CDR3 sequence: CSAMRGGADTQYF. The CDR3 nucleotides read TGCAGCGCCATGAGAGGGGGGGCAGATACGCAGTATTTT.

This clonotype occurred a few times. The rearrangement links TRBV12-3 or TRBV12-4 to TRBJ1-3; TRBD1 agrees at 8 bases. Trimming took 6 bases from V and 0 from J; bases not matched to a gene: 4. The CDR3 contains 15 residues. The CDR3 region is CASRGQVLSGNTIYF. As DNA, the CDR3 is TGTGCCAGCAGGGGACAGGTCCTCTCTGGAAACACCATATATTTT.

The chain recombines TRBV18 with TRBJ2-7, with D perhaps TRBD1 or TRBD2 (5 bases each). The CDR3 sequence is 14 residues long. Germline V lookup: CDR1 KGHSH, CDR2 LQKENI. V lost 3 bases and J 9 bases, leaving 18 bases between the germline ends. The CDR3 nucleotides are TGTGCCAGCTCACCGGGCCCGGGTTGGGACGCGCAGTACTTC. It is translated as CASSPGPGWDAQYF.

A few counts support this clonotype. This chain joins TRBV7-9 and TRBJ1-1; possibly TRBD1 for D (6 bases). The CDR3 is made up of 12 amino acids. CDR1 and CDR2 (germline): SEHNR, FQNEAQ (reference sequence). The V gene lost 6 bases and the J gene lost 11 bases, with 16 bases spanning the gap. As DNA, the CDR3 is TGTGCCAGCAGTCCCCAACAGGGCTGGGCTTTCTTT. Its protein product is CASSPQQGWAFF.

The rearrangement uses TRBV6-6 and TRBJ1-2; D unresolved. V was clipped by 5 bases and J by 4 bases, with 20 bases between them. The CDR3 sequence is 16 residues long. CDR1 and CDR2 from the germline V gene are MNHNY and SVGAGI (reference sequence). CDR3 DNA: TGTGCCAGCAGTGACGGGGAGTACCGCTCCACCTATGGCTACACCTTC. Translating it yields CASSDGEYRSTYGYTF.

This chain's CDR3 is CASSLATSGTANTEAFF. For the CDR3, the DNA is TGTGCCAGCAGCCTCGCAACATCCGGGACAGCGAACACTGAAGCTTTCTTT. The V gene is TRBV4-2, the J gene TRBJ1-1, with 7 bases that match TRBD1. The CDR3 is made up of 17 amino acids. V was pared by 4 bases and J by 1 base, with 12 bases of the junction left unmatched. Germline CDR1 LGHNA, CDR2 YNFKEQ.

This chain joins TRBV3-1 and TRBJ2-5; D remains ambiguous. This CDR3 contains 12 residues. Germline CDR1 and CDR2: LGHDT and YNNKEL (reference sequence). Trimming took 0 bases from V and 6 from J, leaving 5 bases between them. This chain's CDR3 is CASSQDRKTQYF. Written as DNA, the CDR3 is TGTGCCAGCAGCCAAGACAGAAAGACCCAGTACTTC.